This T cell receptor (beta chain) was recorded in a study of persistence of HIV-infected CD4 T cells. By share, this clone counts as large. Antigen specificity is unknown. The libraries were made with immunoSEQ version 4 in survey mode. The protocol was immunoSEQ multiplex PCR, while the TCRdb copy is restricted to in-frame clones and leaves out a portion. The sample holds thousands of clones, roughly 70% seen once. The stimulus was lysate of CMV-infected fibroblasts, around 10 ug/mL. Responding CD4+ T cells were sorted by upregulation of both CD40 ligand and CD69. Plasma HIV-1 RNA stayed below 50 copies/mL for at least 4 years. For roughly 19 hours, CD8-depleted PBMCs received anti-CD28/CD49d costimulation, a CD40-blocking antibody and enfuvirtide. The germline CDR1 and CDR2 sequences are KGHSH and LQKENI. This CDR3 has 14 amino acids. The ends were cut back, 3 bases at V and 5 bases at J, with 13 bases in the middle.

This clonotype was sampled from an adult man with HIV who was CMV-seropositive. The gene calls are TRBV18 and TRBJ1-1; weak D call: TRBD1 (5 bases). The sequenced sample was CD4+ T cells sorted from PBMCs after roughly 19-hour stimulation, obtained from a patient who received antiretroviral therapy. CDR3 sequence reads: CASSPDTVTTEAFF. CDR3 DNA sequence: TGTGCCAGCTCACCGGACACTGTGACAACTGAAGCTTTCTTT.